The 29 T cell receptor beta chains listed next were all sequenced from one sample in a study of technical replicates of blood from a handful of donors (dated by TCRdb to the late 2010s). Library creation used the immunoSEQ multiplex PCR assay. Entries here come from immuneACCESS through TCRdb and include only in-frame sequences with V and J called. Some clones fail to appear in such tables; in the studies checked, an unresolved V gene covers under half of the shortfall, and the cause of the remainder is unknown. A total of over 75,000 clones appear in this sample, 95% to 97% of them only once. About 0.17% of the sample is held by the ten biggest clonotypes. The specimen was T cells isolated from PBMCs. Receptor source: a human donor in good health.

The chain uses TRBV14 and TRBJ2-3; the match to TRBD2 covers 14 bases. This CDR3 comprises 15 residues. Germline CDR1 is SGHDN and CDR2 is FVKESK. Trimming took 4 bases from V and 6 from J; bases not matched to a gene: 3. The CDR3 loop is CASSRWTSGGDTQYF. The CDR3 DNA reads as TGTGCCAGCAGCCGCTGGACTAGCGGGGGGGATACGCAGTATTTT. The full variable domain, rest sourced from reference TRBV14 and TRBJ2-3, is EAGVTQFPSHSVIEKGQTVTLRCDPISGHDNLYWYRRVMGKEIKFLLHFVKESKQDESGMPNNRFLAERTGGTYSTLKVQPAELEDSGVYFCASSRWTSGGDTQYFGPGTRLTVL.

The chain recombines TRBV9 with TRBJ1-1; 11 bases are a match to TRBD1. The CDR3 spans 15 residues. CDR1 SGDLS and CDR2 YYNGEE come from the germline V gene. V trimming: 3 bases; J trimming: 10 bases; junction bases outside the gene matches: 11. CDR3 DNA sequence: TGTGCCAGCAGCGCTACCCTATCGGGGACAGGGGGAGCTTTCTTT. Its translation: CASSATLSGTGGAFF.

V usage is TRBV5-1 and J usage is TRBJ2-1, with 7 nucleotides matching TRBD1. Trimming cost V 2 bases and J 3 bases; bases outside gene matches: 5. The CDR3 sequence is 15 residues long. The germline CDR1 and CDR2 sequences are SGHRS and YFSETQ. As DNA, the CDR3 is TGCGCCAGCAGCTTTTCACAGGGGATCTACAATGAGCAGTTCTTC. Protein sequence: CASSFSQGIYNEQFF.

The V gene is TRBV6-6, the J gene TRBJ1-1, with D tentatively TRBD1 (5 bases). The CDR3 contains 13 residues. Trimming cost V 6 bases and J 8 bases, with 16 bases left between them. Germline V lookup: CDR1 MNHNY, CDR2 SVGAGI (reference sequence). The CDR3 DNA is TGTGCCAGCAGCCCGCCGGGACTCAAGGAAGCTTTCTTT. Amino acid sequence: CASSPPGLKEAFF.

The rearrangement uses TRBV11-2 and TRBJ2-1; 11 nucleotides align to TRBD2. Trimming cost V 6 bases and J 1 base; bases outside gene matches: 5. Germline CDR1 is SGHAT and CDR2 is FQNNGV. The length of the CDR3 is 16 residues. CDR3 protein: CASRPLAGGSYNEQFF. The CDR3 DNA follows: TGTGCCAGCAGGCCGTTAGCGGGAGGGTCCTACAATGAGCAGTTCTTC.

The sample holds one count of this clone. CDR3 sequence reads: CASSPGGTGGFNQPQHF. The CDR3 DNA is TGTGCCAGCAGCCCCGGAGGGACAGGGGGCTTCAATCAGCCCCAGCATTTT. The chain is built from TRBV7-9 and TRBJ1-5; 12 positions match TRBD1. Per the germline V gene, CDR1 is SEHNR and CDR2 is FQNEAQ (reference sequence). V shed 5 bases, J shed 3 bases, and the junction held 8 bases outside the gene matches. This CDR3 spans 17 amino acids. The full variable domain, rest sourced from reference TRBV7-9 and TRBJ1-5, is DTGVSQNPRHKITKRGQNVTFRCDPISEHNRLYWYRQTLGQGPEFLTYFQNEAQLEKSRLLSDRFSAERPKGSFSTLEIQRTEQGDSAMYLCASSPGGTGGFNQPQHFGDGTRLSIL.

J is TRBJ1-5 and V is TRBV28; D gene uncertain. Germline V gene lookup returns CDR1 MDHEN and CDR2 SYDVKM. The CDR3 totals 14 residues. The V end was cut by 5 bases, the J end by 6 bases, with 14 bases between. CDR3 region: CASSATPRSQPQHF. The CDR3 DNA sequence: TGTGCCAGCAGTGCGACACCGCGATCTCAGCCCCAGCATTTT.

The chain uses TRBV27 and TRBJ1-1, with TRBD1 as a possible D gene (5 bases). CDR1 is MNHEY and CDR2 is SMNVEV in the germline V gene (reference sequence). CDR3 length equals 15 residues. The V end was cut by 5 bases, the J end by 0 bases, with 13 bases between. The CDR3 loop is CASSPRGGMNTEAFF. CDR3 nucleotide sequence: TGTGCCAGCAGTCCTCGGGGGGGAATGAACACTGAAGCTTTCTTT.

The CDR3: CSVEGGTSGMPPDTQYF. DNA for the CDR3: TGCAGCGTTGAAGGGGGGACTAGCGGGATGCCCCCAGATACGCAGTATTTT. This chain uses TRBV29-1 with TRBJ2-3; 13 bases map to TRBD2. This CDR3 is 17 amino acids long. The V segment lost 1 base and the J segment 4 bases; nucleotides outside the gene matches: 8. CDR1 and CDR2 from the germline V gene are SQVTM and ANQGSEA.

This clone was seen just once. CDR3 in amino acids: CATTGGSIMNTEAFF. Here the CDR3 DNA reads TGTGCCACAACGGGGGGATCAATCATGAACACTGAAGCTTTCTTT. The chain uses TRBV15 and TRBJ1-1, with D perhaps matching TRBD1 (5 bases). Trimming took 9 bases from V and 0 from J, leaving 17 bases between them. Germline lookup yields CDR1 LNHNV and CDR2 YYDKDF (reference sequence). This CDR3 is 15 amino acids long.

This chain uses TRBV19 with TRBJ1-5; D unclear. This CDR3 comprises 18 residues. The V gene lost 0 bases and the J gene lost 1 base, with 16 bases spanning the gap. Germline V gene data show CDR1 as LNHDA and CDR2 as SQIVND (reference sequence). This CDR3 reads CASSIDPAGLGSNQPQHF. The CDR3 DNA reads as TGTGCCAGTAGTATAGATCCTGCGGGGTTGGGGAGCAATCAGCCCCAGCATTTT.

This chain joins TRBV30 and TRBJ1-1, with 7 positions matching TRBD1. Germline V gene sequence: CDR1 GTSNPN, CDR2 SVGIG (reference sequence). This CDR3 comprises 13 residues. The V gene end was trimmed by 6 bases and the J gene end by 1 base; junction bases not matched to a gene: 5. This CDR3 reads CACDRVANTEAFF. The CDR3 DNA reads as TGTGCCTGCGACAGGGTTGCGAACACTGAAGCTTTCTTT.

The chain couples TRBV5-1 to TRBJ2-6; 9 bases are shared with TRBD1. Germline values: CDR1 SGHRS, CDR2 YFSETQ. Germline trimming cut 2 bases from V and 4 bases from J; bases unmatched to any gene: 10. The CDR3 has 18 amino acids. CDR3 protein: CASSFSGTGPQGANVLTF. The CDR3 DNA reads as TGCGCCAGCAGCTTTTCCGGGACAGGGCCGCAGGGGGCCAACGTCCTGACTTTC.

The CDR3 region has the DNA TGCGCCAGCAGCCAAGGGGTTGCACGGACACTCTACAATGAGCAGTTCTTC. Encoded protein: CASSQGVARTLYNEQFF. The V and J genes are TRBV4-1 and TRBJ2-1; tentative D call: TRBD1 (5 bases). The CDR3 has 17 residues. Germline assignment: CDR1 MGHRA and CDR2 YSYEKL. V was trimmed by 1 base and J by 3 bases, leaving 16 bases between them.

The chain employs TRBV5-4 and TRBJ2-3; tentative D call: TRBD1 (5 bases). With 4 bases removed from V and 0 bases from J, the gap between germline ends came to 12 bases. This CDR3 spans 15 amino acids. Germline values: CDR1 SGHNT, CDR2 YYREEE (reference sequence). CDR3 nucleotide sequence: TGTGCCAGCAGCGCCGGTGGGGCTAGCACAGATACGCAGTATTTT. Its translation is CASSAGGASTDTQYF.

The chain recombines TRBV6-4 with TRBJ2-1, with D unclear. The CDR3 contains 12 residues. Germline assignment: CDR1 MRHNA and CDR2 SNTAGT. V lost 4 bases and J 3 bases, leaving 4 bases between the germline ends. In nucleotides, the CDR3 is TGTGCCAGCAGTGCCGGCTACAATGAGCAGTTCTTC. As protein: CASSAGYNEQFF.

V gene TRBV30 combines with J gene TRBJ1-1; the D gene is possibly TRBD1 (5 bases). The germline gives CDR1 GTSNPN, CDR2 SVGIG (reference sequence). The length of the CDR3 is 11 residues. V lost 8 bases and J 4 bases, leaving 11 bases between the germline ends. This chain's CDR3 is CAGALGTEAFF. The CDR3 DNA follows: TGTGCCGGGGCTCTCGGCACTGAAGCTTTCTTT.

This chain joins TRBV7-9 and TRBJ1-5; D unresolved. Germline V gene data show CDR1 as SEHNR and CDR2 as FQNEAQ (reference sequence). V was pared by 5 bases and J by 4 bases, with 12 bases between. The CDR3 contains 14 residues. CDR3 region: CASSPGYTNQPQHF. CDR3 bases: TGTGCCAGCAGCCCAGGCTACACGAATCAGCCCCAGCATTTT.

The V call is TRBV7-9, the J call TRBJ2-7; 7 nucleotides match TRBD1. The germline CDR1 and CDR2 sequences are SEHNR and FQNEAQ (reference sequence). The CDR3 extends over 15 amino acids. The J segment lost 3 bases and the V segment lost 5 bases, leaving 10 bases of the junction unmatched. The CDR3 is CASSLEGANHYEQYF. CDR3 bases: TGTGCCAGCAGCCTTGAGGGGGCAAATCACTACGAGCAGTACTTC.

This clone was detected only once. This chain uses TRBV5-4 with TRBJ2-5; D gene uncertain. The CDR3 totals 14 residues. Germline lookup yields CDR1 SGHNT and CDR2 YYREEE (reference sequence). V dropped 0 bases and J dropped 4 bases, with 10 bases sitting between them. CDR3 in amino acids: CASSLEAKPETQYF. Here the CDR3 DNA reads TGTGCCAGCAGCTTGGAAGCCAAACCAGAGACCCAGTACTTC. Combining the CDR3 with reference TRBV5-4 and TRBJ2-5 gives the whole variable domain ETGVTQSPTHLIKTRGQQVTLRCSSQSGHNTVSWYQQALGQGPQFIFQYYREEENGRGNFPPRFSGLQFPNYSSELNVNALELDDSALYLCASSLEAKPETQYFGPGTRLLVL.

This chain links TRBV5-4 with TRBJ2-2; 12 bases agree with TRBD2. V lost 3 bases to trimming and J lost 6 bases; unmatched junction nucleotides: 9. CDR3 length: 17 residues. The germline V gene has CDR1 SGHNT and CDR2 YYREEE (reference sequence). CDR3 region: CASSSTSGRIVAGELFF. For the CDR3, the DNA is TGTGCCAGCAGCTCGACTAGCGGGAGAATCGTAGCCGGGGAGCTGTTTTTT.

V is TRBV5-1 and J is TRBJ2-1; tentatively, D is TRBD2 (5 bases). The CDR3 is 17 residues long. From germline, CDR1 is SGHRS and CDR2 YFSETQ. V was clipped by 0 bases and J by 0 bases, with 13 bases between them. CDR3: CASSLAGTLSSYNEQFF. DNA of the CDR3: TGCGCCAGCAGCTTGGCGGGAACCCTCAGCTCCTACAATGAGCAGTTCTTC.

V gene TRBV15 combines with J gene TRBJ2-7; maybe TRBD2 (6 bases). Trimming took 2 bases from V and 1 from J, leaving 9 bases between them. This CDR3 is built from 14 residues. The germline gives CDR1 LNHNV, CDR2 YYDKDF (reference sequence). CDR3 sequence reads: CATSRPGSSYEQYF. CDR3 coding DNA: TGTGCCACCAGCAGACCCGGGAGTTCCTACGAGCAGTACTTC.

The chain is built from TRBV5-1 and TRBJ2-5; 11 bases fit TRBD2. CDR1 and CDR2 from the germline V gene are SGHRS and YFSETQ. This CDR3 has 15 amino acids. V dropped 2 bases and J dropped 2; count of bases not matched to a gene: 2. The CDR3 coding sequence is TGCGCCAGCAGCTTATTAGCGGGGGGGCAAGAGACCCAGTACTTC. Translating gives CASSLLAGGQETQYF.

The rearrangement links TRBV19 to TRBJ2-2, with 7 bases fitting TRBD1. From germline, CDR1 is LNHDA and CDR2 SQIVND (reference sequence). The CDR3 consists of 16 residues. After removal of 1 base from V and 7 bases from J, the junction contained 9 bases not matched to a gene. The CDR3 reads CASSIGQGGIGGELFF. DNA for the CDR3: TGTGCCAGTAGTATAGGACAGGGTGGGATTGGCGGGGAGCTGTTTTTT.

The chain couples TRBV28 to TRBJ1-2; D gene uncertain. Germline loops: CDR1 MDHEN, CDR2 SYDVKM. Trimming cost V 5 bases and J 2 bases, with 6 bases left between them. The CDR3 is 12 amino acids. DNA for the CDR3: TGTGCCAGCAGTCCAGTAAACTATGGCTACACCTTC. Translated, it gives CASSPVNYGYTF.

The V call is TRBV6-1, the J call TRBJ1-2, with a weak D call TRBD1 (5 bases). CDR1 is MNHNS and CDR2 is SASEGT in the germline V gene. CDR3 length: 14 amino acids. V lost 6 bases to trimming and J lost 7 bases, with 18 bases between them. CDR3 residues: CASRPIRDYTGYTF. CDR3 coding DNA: TGTGCCAGCAGGCCTATTCGGGACTACACTGGCTACACCTTC.

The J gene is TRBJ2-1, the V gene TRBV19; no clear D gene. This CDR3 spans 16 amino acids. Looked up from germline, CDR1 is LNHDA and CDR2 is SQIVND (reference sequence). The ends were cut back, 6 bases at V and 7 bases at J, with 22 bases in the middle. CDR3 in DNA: TGTGCCAGTAGCAACTCCGGCTTGACGGGTCGGAATGAGCAGTTCTTC. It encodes CASSNSGLTGRNEQFF.

The CDR3 DNA reads as TGTGCCAGCAGCGTAGGAGGGGGCGGTCAGCCCCAGCATTTT. It codes for CASSVGGGGQPQHF. The chain uses TRBV9 and TRBJ1-5; 7 bases match TRBD1. V shed 0 bases and J 6 bases; nucleotides not matched to a gene: 3. CDR1 and CDR2 (germline): SGDLS, YYNGEE. This CDR3 region has 14 residues.